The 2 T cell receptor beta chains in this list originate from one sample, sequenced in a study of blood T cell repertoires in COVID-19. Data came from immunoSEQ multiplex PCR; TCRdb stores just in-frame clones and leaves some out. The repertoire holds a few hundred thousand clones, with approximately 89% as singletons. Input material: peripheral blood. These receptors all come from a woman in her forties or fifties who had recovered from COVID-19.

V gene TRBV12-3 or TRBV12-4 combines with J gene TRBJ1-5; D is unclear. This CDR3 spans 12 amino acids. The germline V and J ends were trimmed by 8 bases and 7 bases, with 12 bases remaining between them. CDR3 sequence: CASSAGEQPQHF. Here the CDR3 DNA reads TGTGCCAGCTCCGCGGGCGAGCAGCCCCAGCATTTT.

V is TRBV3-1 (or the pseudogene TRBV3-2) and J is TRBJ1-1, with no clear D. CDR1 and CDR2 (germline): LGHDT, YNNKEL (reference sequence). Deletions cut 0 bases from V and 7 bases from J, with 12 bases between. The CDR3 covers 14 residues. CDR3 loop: CASSQEWQAIEAFF. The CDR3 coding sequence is TGTGCCAGCAGCCAAGAGTGGCAGGCAATTGAAGCTTTCTTT.